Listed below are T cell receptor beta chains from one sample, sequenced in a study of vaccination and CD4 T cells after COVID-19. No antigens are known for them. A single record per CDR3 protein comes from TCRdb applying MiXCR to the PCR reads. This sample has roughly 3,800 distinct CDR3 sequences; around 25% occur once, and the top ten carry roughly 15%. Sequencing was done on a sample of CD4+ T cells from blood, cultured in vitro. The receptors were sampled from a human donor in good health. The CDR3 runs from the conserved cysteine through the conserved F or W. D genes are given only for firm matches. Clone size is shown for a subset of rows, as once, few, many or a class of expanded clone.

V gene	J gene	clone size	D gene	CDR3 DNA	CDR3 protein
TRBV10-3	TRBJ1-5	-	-	TGTGCCATCAGTGAGTCCATAGGGGCACATCAGCCCCAGCATTTT	CAISESIGAHQPQHF
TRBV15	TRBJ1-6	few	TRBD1	TGTGCCACCAGCAGAGATCGACAGGGAGTAGGTTCACCCCTCCACTTT	CATSRDRQGVGSPLHF
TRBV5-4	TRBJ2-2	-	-	TGTGCCAGCAGCTTTAGCTCAGGGCCCACCGGGGAGCTGTTTTTT	CASSFSSGPTGELFF
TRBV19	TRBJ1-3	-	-	TGTGCCAGTAACCGGCGGGGGTCTGGAAACACCATATATTTT	CASNRRGSGNTIYF
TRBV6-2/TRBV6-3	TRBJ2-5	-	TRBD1	TGTGCCAGTAGGACAGGGGCAGAGACCCAGTACTTC	CASRTGAETQYF
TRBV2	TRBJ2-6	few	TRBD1	TGTGCCAGCAGCCAGACAGGGGGTGTTGGGGCCAACGTCCTGACTTTC	CASSQTGGVGANVLTF
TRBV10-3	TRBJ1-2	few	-	TGTGCCATCAGTGACCTACAACAGGGAGGGTTGAGTGGCTACACCTTC	CAISDLQQGGLSGYTF
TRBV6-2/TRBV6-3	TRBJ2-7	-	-	TGTGCCAGCAGTTACTCGGGTCGAGGAGACTACGAGCAGTACTTC	CASSYSGRGDYEQYF
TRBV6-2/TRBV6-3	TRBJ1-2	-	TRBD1	TGTGCCAGCAGTTACCCGACAGGGTTGGACGGCTACACCTTC	CASSYPTGLDGYTF
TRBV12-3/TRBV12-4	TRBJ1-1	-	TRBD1	TGTGCCAGCAGTTCCAAGACCAGGGGGCCCAACCTTAGGGCTTTCTTT	CASSSKTRGPNLRAFF
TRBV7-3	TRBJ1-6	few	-	TGTGCCAGCAGCCGCCCTAATTCACCCCTCCACTTT	CASSRPNSPLHF
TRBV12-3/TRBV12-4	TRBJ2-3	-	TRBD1	TGTGCCAGCAGTTTAGCCGGGACAGGGGCAGATACGCAGTATTTT	CASSLAGTGADTQYF
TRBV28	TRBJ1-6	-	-	TGTGCCAGCAGCCTTCCGATGAGGAGGTATGGAGGTTCACCCCTCCACTTT	CASSLPMRRYGGSPLHF
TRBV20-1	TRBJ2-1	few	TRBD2	TGCAGTGCTAGAGTCCCGGGGGTAGGACTAGCGGACTACAATGAGCAGTTCTTC	CSARVPGVGLADYNEQFF
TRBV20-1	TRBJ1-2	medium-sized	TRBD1	TGCAGTGCCTCAGCGGACAGGCAGACTAACTATGGCTACACCTTC	CSASADRQTNYGYTF
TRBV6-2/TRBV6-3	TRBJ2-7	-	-	TGTGCCAGCAGTTACCCAGGGAATATCTACGAGCAGTACTTC	CASSYPGNIYEQYF
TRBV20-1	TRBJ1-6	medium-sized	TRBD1	TGCAGTGCTAGAAGCGCAGGGGGTTTTAATTCACCCCTCCACTTT	CSARSAGGFNSPLHF
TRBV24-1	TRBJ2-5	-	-	TGTGCCACCAGTGACCCTGGAGGGGAGACCCAGTACTTC	CATSDPGGETQYF
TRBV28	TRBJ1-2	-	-	TGTGCCAGCAGAATGTGGGGGTATGGCTACACCTTC	CASRMWGYGYTF
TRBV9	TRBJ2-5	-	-	TGTGCCAGCAGCGTAGTCGGCAGGGTACAAGAGACCCAGTACTTC	CASSVVGRVQETQYF
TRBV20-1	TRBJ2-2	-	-	TGCAGTGCTAGAGGTCCCAGGGGTTACTACACCGGGGAGCTGTTTTTT	CSARGPRGYYTGELFF
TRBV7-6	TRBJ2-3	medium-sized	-	TGTGCCAGCAGCTTCAGAACTAGCCTAGATACGCAGTATTTT	CASSFRTSLDTQYF
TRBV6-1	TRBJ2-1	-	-	TGTGCCAGCAAAATGGGGAATGAGCAGTTCTTC	CASKMGNEQFF
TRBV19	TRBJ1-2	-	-	TGTGCCAGTAGTAGGATTGGACGGCTGCCTAACTATGGCTACACCTTC	CASSRIGRLPNYGYTF
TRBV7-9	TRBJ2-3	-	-	TGTGCCAGCAGCTTAGCGGTTCTCACAGATACGCAGTATTTT	CASSLAVLTDTQYF
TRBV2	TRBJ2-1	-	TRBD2	TGTGCCAGCAGTGGAGCGGGGAGGGGTAATGAGCAGTTCTTC	CASSGAGRGNEQFF
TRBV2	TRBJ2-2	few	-	TGTGCCAGCAAGCAGGCGAAGAACACCGGGGAGCTGTTTTTT	CASKQAKNTGELFF
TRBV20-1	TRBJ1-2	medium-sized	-	TGCAGTGCTCCCCGGGGGCAGAACTATGGCTACACCTTC	CSAPRGQNYGYTF
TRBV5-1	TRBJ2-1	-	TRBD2	TGCGCCAGCAGCGCAGGACTAGCGGGTATGAGCTCCTACAATGAGCAGTTCTTC	CASSAGLAGMSSYNEQFF
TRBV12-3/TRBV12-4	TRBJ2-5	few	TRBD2	TGTGCCAGCAGGCAGGGACTAGCGGGCCAAGAGACCCAGTACTTC	CASRQGLAGQETQYF
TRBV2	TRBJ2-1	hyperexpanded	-	TGTGCCAGCAACCCGGGCGGTCACTACAATGAGCAGTTCTTC	CASNPGGHYNEQFF
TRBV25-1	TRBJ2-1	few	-	TGTGCCAGCAGCTTAGGGGGTAGGGCTTACAATGAGCAGTTCTTC	CASSLGGRAYNEQFF
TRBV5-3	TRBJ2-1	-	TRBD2	TGTGCCCACGCGGTGCGGGAGTCTAATGAGCAGTTCTTC	CAHAVRESNEQFF
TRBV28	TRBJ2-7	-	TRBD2	TGTGCCAGCAGGGTAAGCGGGGGGCTTTACGAGCAGTACTTC	CASRVSGGLYEQYF
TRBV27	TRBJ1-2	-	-	TGTGCCAGCAGTTTATCGGTCGGGGTTAACTATGGCTACACCTTC	CASSLSVGVNYGYTF
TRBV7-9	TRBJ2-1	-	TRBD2	TGTGCCAGCAGCTTAGGGGGTAGCGGGGCCTACAATGAGCAGTTCTTC	CASSLGGSGAYNEQFF
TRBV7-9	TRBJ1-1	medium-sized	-	TGTGCCAGCAGCTCCGCTAGGGGGAGGACTGAAGCTTTCTTT	CASSSARGRTEAFF
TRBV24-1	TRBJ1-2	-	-	TGTGCCACCAGTGCAGACAGCCATGGCTACACCTTC	CATSADSHGYTF
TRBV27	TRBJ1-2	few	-	TGTGCCAGCAGTTTTCACGGGAACTATGGCTACACCTTC	CASSFHGNYGYTF
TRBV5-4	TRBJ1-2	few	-	TGTGCCAGCAGCTTGGTAGGGAATGGCTACACCTTC	CASSLVGNGYTF
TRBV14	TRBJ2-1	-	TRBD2	TGTGCCAGCAGCATGGCGGGGGGGTACAATGAGCAGTTCTTC	CASSMAGGYNEQFF
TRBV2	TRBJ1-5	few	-	TGTGCCAGCAAATCATCGGGGGGAGAGCAGCCCCAGCATTTT	CASKSSGGEQPQHF
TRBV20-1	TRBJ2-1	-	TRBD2	TGCAGTGCTAGAGACGCACTCCAGAGCGGGAGAGCCTACAATGAGCAGTTCTTC	CSARDALQSGRAYNEQFF
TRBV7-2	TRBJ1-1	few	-	TGTGCCAGCAGCGCAAAACCTCCCGGACGTAGTGAAGCTTTCTTT	CASSAKPPGRSEAFF
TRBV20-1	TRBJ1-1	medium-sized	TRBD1	TGCAGTGCTAGAGATCGTTCCAGACAGGGGGCGCGTGCCACTGAAGCTTTCTTT	CSARDRSRQGARATEAFF
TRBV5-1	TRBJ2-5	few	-	TGCGCCAGCAGCTTGGGGGGTAGGGAGACCCAGTACTTC	CASSLGGRETQYF
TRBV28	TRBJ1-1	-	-	TGTGCCATCCACCCTCTTGGGGGGCCAGGGAACACTGAAGCTTTCTTT	CAIHPLGGPGNTEAFF
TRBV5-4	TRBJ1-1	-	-	TGTGCCAGCAGCTTTGCTTACCAGGGGAACACTGAAGCTTTCTTT	CASSFAYQGNTEAFF
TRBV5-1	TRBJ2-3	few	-	TGCGCCAGCAGCTTCGCCAGGGATTTAGCAGATACGCAGTATTTT	CASSFARDLADTQYF